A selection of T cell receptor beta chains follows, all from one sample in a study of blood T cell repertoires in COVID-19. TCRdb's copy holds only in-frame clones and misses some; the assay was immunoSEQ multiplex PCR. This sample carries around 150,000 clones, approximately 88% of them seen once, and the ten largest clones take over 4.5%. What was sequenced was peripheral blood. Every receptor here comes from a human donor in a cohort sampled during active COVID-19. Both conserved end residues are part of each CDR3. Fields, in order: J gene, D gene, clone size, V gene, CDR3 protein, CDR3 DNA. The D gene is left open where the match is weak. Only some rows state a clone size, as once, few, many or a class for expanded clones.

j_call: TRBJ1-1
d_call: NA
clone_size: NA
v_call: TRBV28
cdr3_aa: CATLDSFNTEAFF
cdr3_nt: TGTGCCACCTTGGACAGCTTTAACACTGAAGCTTTCTTT

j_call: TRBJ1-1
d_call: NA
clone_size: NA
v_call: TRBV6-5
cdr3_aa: CASRGVVNTEAFF
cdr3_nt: TGTGCCAGCAGAGGGGTGGTGAACACTGAAGCTTTCTTT

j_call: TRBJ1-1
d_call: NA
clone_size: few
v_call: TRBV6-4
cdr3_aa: CASSEAMNTEAFF
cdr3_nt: TGTGCCAGCAGTGAAGCCATGAACACTGAAGCTTTCTTT

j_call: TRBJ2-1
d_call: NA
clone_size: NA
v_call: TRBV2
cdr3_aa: CASPDRYNEQFF
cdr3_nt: TGTGCCAGCCCCGACAGGTACAATGAGCAGTTCTTC

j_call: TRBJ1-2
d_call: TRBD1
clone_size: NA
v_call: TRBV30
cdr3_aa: CAWSPRYIGDRENGYTF
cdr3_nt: TGTGCCTGGAGTCCCCGATATATAGGAGACAGGGAGAATGGCTACACCTTC

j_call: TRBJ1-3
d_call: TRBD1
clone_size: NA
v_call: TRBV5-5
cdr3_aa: CASSQGQGLEGNTIYF
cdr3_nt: TGTGCCAGCAGCCAGGGACAGGGGTTGGAAGGAAACACCATATATTTT

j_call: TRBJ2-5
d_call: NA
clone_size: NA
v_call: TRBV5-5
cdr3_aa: CASSLDGGGWETQYF
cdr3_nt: TGTGCCAGCAGCTTGGACGGAGGGGGCTGGGAGACCCAGTACTTC

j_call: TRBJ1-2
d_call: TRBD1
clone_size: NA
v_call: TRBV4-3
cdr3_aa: CASSQYGGTGSNYGYTF
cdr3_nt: TGCGCCAGCAGTCAGTATGGTGGGACAGGGTCCAACTATGGCTACACCTTC

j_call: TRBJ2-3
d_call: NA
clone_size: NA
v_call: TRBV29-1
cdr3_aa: CSVEDEEGSPTDTQYF
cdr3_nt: TGCAGCGTTGAAGATGAGGAGGGGTCCCCCACAGATACGCAGTATTTT

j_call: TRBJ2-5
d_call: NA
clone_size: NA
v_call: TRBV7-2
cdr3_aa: CASSLDRDFGKETQYF
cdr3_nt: TGTGCCAGCAGCTTAGATAGGGACTTCGGCAAAGAGACCCAGTACTTC

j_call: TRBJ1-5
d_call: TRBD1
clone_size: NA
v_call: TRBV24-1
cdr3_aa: CATSDTRTGDNQPQHF
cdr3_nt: TGTGCCACCAGTGACACGAGGACAGGGGATAATCAGCCCCAGCATTTT

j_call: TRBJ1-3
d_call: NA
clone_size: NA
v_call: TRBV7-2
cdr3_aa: CASSLSGFDTIYF
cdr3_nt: TGTGCCAGCAGCTTATCGGGATTTGACACCATATATTTT

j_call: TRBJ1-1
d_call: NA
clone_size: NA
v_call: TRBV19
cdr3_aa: CASSNSMNTEAFF
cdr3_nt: TGTGCCAGTAGTAACAGTATGAACACTGAAGCTTTCTTT

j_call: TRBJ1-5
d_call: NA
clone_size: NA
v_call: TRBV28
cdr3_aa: CASSLSGNQPQHF
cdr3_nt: TGTGCCAGCAGTTTGTCTGGCAATCAGCCCCAGCATTTT

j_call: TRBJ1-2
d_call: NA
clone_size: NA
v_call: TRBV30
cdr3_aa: CAWSSGHSYGYTF
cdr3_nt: TGTGCCTGGAGTTCAGGACACTCCTATGGCTACACCTTC

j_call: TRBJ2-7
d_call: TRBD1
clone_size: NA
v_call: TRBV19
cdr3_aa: CASSIGTGTYEQYF
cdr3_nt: TGTGCCAGTAGTATCGGGACAGGGACATACGAGCAGTACTTC